The 21 T cell receptor beta chains below all came from one sample that was sequenced in a study of blood T cells in healthy people across ages. Primed by a sample-barcoded 5' primer and a J-beta primer mix, a second PCR proceeded for 7 to 11 cycles. TCRdb independently ran MiXCR on the 5' RACE reads; one entry per CDR3 protein. The sample has 800,000 to 950,000 distinct CDR3 sequences, roughly 40% seen once. The sequencing sample was made of blood. The receptors were sampled from a man aged 18 to 30 in good health.

This chain connects TRBV20-1 to TRBJ2-7; TRBD1 agrees at 8 bases. The germline gives CDR1 DFQATT, CDR2 SNEGSKA (reference sequence). There are 15 residues in the CDR3. The J segment lost 3 bases and the V segment lost 0 bases, leaving 7 bases of the junction unmatched. CDR3 in DNA: TGCAGTGCTAGAGAACTGGGACAGGCCTTCTACGAGCAGTACTTC. Amino acids: CSARELGQAFYEQYF.

Comment on this clonotype: A much larger clone lies a single base off, so this may be a read error. The chain uses TRBV12-3 or TRBV12-4 and TRBJ2-3, with D tentatively TRBD1 or TRBD2 (5 bases each). There are 12 residues in the CDR3. Deletions cut 6 bases from V and 2 bases from J, with 6 bases between. CDR3 nucleotides: TGTGCCAGCAGGGGACCCACAGATACGCAGTATTTT. Its translation: CASRGPTDTQYF.

The rearrangement joins TRBV7-6 to TRBJ2-5; 9 bases are shared with TRBD2. The CDR3 is made up of 17 amino acids. The ends lost 1 base at V and 0 bases at J; junction bases unmatched: 6. Germline V CDR1 and CDR2: SGHVS, FNYEAQ. The DNA of the CDR3 is TGTGCCAGCAGCTTAGGCCTAGCGGGGAGGCACCAAGAGACCCAGTACTTC. Encoded protein: CASSLGLAGRHQETQYF.

Details on this clonotype: One end of the junction is discordant with germline, which a read error may explain. This chain uses TRBV20-1 with TRBJ1-6; 7 bases are a match to TRBD1. The CDR3 loop spans 15 amino acids. The germline gives CDR1 DFQATT, CDR2 SNEGSKA (reference sequence). CDR3 coding DNA: TGCAGTGCTAGAGTCCCGGGACAGATTAATCCACCCCTCCACTTT. It yields the protein CSARVPGQINPPLHF.

This clonotype has ten or more counts. The chain recombines TRBV4-1 with TRBJ2-3; D not certain. The V gene's germline CDR1 is MGHRA and CDR2 YSYEKL. With 0 bases removed from V and 1 base from J, the gap between germline ends came to 11 bases. The CDR3 totals 16 residues. The DNA of the CDR3 is TGCGCCAGCAGCCAAGAAGTTCAGGCGGGCACAGATACGCAGTATTTT. It is translated as CASSQEVQAGTDTQYF.

This clonotype was detected a few times. The V gene is TRBV6-2 or TRBV6-3, the J gene TRBJ2-4, with D possibly called TRBD1 or TRBD2 (6 bases each). Germline values: CDR1 MNHEY, CDR2 SVGEGT. V was cut by 2 bases and J by 8 bases, with 19 bases left in between. The CDR3 totals 16 residues. The CDR3 coding sequence is TGTGCCAGCAGTTACGGTGGGGGCGGGAAGAAGGACATTCAGTACTTC. The encoded protein is CASSYGGGGKKDIQYF.

The V and J genes are TRBV7-9 and TRBJ1-2, with D unresolved. Trimming removed 4 bases from V and 2 bases from J, with 14 bases in between. This CDR3 has 15 residues. Germline assignment: CDR1 SEHNR and CDR2 FQNEAQ (reference sequence). CDR3 amino acids: CASSSTGITNYGYTF. In nucleotides, the CDR3 is TGTGCCAGCAGCTCCACCGGGATTACAAACTATGGCTACACCTTC.

DNA for the CDR3: TGTGCCAGCAGCCCCCTAGTGGACATCGGGGAGCTGTTTTTT. This gives the protein CASSPLVDIGELFF. The chain joins TRBV7-9 to TRBJ2-2, with D possibly being TRBD1 (5 bases). CDR3 size: 14 residues. The ends were cut back, 5 bases at V and 7 bases at J, with 14 bases in the middle. Germline CDR1 and CDR2: SEHNR and FQNEAQ (reference sequence).

This clonotype was detected a few times. This chain links TRBV5-1 with TRBJ1-2, with 8 nucleotides matching TRBD1. Germline V gene data show CDR1 as SGHRS and CDR2 as YFSETQ. This CDR3 contains 12 residues. The J segment lost 10 bases and the V segment lost 4 bases, leaving 6 bases of the junction unmatched. CDR3 bases: TGCGCCAGCAGCCCGGACAGGGTTTACTACACCTTC. Translated: CASSPDRVYYTF.

Comments on this clonotype: Just one base apart from a much larger clone, this may be a read error. The V and J genes are TRBV10-3 and TRBJ2-1; 10 nucleotides match TRBD2. This CDR3 contains 17 residues. From germline, CDR1 is ENHRY and CDR2 SYGVKD. The CDR3 DNA reads as TGTGTCATCAGTGAAATCTTAGCGGGGGGCGGGTACAATGAGCAGTTCTTC. Translation gives CVISEILAGGGYNEQFF.

This clonotype was detected once. A much larger clonotype is one base distant, so this may be a read error. CDR3 nucleotide sequence: TGTGCCAGCAGACCACGGGACTTACGACCGGAGGACTGTGGCTACACCTTC. Encoded protein: CASRPRDLRPEDCGYTF. The rearrangement uses TRBV6-1 and TRBJ1-2; TRBD1 might be the D (5 bases). The V end was cut by 6 bases, the J end by 7 bases, with 27 bases between. This CDR3 is built from 17 residues. Germline CDR1 and CDR2: MNHNS and SASEGT.

There are a few counts of this clonotype. CDR3 sequence reads: CASSTRQVLSADTQYF. CDR3 in DNA: TGTGCCAGCAGCACCCGACAGGTCCTTAGCGCAGATACGCAGTATTTT. The chain carries TRBV12-3 or TRBV12-4 and TRBJ2-3, with a possible D match to TRBD1 (6 bases). Trimming pared 6 bases from V and 4 bases from J, leaving 20 bases between. This CDR3 contains 16 residues.

This clonotype was counted many times. This chain connects TRBV12-3 or TRBV12-4 to TRBJ1-2; D not resolved. This CDR3 comprises 18 residues. V lost 3 bases and J lost 3, with 23 bases in between. The CDR3 bases are TGTGCCAGCAGTTTTGGCCCCGGCCTCCCGAGAGGGCACTATGGCTACACCTTC. This encodes CASSFGPGLPRGHYGYTF.

Ten or more counts support this clonotype. The chain recombines TRBV5-1 with TRBJ2-1; the D is unclear. Germline V CDR1 and CDR2: SGHRS, YFSETQ. Deletions cut 4 bases from V and 7 bases from J, with 15 bases between. There are 14 residues in the CDR3. This CDR3 reads CASSRSRVPNEQFF. In DNA form, the CDR3 reads TGCGCCAGCAGCCGATCCCGGGTACCGAATGAGCAGTTCTTC.

This clonotype was seen a few times. The CDR3 loop is CAISGSRTGAMNTEAFF. The CDR3 DNA reads TGTGCCATCAGTGGATCTCGGACAGGAGCCATGAACACTGAAGCTTTCTTT. The chain joins TRBV10-3 to TRBJ1-1; the match to TRBD1 covers 7 bases. The CDR3 is 17 residues long. Germline V gene sequence: CDR1 ENHRY, CDR2 SYGVKD. Trimming cost V 4 bases and J 0 bases; bases outside gene matches: 11.

In this sample, this clonotype turned up many times. In DNA, the CDR3 is TGTGCCAGCAGTCCCCGGGACAGGGGTAATTCACCCCTCCACTTT. It is translated as CASSPRDRGNSPLHF. The J gene is TRBJ1-6, the V gene TRBV12-3 or TRBV12-4; TRBD1 agrees at 10 bases. There are 15 residues in the CDR3. Trimming removed 5 bases from V and 6 bases from J; junction bases left unmatched: 4.

The chain is built from TRBV6-6 and TRBJ2-3, with no clear D. CDR3 length: 16 amino acids. With 2 bases removed from V and 6 bases from J, the gap between germline ends came to 18 bases. CDR1 MNHNY and CDR2 SVGAGI come from the germline V gene (reference sequence). The CDR3 coding sequence is TGTGCCAGCAGTTACGGGGTCGACACACGGCAGGATACGCAGTATTTT. Translated: CASSYGVDTRQDTQYF.

The rearrangement links TRBV3-1 to TRBJ2-1; D is perhaps TRBD1 (5 bases). Matching the DNA end better, TRBJ2-7 makes the J call doubtful. Germline V lookup: CDR1 LGHDT, CDR2 YNNKEL (reference sequence). This CDR3 is built from 14 residues. The CDR3 bases are TGTGCCAGCAGCCTTCGACAGACCTACAATGAGCAGTACTTC. This sequence encodes CASSLRQTYNEQYF.

This clonotype appeared a few times. The V gene is TRBV4-1, the J gene TRBJ1-5, with D unresolved. Germline lookup yields CDR1 MGHRA and CDR2 YSYEKL. V shed 0 bases and J shed 5 bases, with 11 bases lying between them. The CDR3 is made up of 15 amino acids. This CDR3 reads CASSQDGSAYQPQHF. CDR3 nucleotides: TGCGCCAGCAGCCAAGATGGGTCGGCCTATCAGCCCCAGCATTTT.

The CDR3 sequence is CATQSVTGGPYNEQFF. The CDR3 coding sequence is TGTGCCACCCAATCGGTGACGGGGGGGCCCTACAATGAGCAGTTCTTC. The J gene is TRBJ2-1, the V gene TRBV24-1; 8 bases agree with TRBD2. CDR1 is KGHDR, CDR2 SFDVKD, per germline. This CDR3 region has 16 residues. V lost 9 bases and J lost 2; bases outside the gene matches: 11.

In its sample, this clonotype was seen a few times. The rearrangement links TRBV7-2 to TRBJ2-1; TRBD1 aligns across 7 bases. The germline V gene has CDR1 SGHTA and CDR2 FQGNSA. The CDR3 sequence is 20 residues long. The trim removed 1 base at V and 6 bases at J, leaving 21 bases unmatched. The DNA of the CDR3 is TGTGCCAGCAGCTTAGGGGGGAACAGGGGTGGTCCTTCTAAGAGCAATGAGCAGTTCTTC. Its protein product is CASSLGGNRGGPSKSNEQFF.